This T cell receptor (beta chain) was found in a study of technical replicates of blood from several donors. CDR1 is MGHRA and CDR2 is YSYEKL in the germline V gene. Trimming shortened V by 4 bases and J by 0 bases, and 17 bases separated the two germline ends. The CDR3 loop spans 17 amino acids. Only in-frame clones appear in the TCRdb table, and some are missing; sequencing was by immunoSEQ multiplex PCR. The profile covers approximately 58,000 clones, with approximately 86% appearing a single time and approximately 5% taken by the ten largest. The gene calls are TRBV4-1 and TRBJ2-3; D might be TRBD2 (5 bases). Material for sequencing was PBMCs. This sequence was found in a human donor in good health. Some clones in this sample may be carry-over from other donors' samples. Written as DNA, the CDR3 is TGCGCCAGCAGCCCTCGAGGGCCGTTCACTAGCACAGATACGCAGTATTTT. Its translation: CASSPRGPFTSTDTQYF.